This TCR beta chain was found in a study of T cell responses to AZD1222 COVID-19 vaccine listed by TCRdb under 2021. With regard to the full study: Because spike-specific TCR depth and breadth did not differ between the two schedules, AZD1222 recipients who got a second dose at roughly 4 weeks were pooled with those who got a second dose at roughly 12 weeks. Trial participants were enrolled by age into 18-55, 56-69 and 70-plus year subgroups, with approximately 160, 26 and 62 TCR-sequenced participants respectively. TCR sequencing was performed for 233 trial participants, of whom roughly 200 were given two doses of AZD1222 and some 26 were given two doses of MenACWY control vaccine.

CDR1 and CDR2, looked up from the germline V gene (reference sequence), are WNHNN and SYGVQD. Relative to germline, V is 8 bases shorter and J is 7 bases shorter, with 9 bases between their ends. Taken from cysteine to phenylalanine, the CDR3 has 11 residues. The DNA shown is the 33-base CDR3, in frame from base 1. The intended sense of this specimen's time point label: baseline before first vaccination. The vaccinee samples were drawn from two UK trials, COV001 and COV002, one of which was a single-blind randomized controlled phase 2/3 trial testing AZD1222 (ChAdOx1 nCoV-19) in healthy adults. Trial participant PBMC samples were collected at day 0 and day 28 after the second dose for TCRbeta chain sequencing. Overall study outcomes, separate from this receptor: Only five to seven AZD1222 recipients were SARS-CoV-2 seropositive at baseline, limiting conclusions about previously exposed vaccinees. CD4 TCRs associated with the vaccine covered the entire spike protein, and the dominant responses were in regions 160-218 and 743-854. In the small 56-69-year group, the increase in depth fell short of significance, most likely because of low power. After two AZD1222 doses, both the breadth and the depth of spike-specific TCRs were significantly higher than at day 0 and than in MenACWY recipients. Reportedly, almost half of the unique spike-specific TCRs recognized epitopes lying outside the regions that are mutated in the B.1.351 and B.1.1.7 variants. Because no day 14 peak-response samples were available, repertoires were characterized only after the peak T cell response. Participants were mostly white British and included more females than males, and it was suggested by the authors that clonal diversity may have been underestimated.

To note about this clone: The specificity of this receptor is unknown. Per-base qualities were not stored, and no clone one base away is much larger.

The CDR3 regions of human TCRbeta chains were analyzed by immunosequencing. The paper's processing steps were these. TCRs in the repertoires were compared against a reference library of SARS-CoV-2-specific TCRs that had been generated with the MIRA antigen-specificity platform. Breadth was defined as the fraction of unique TCRs that were SARS-CoV-2-associated. Depth was defined as the fraction of total T cells that were SARS-CoV-2-associated. Using the MIRA data, every spike-specific TCR was mapped to the spike region that the TCR reacted to and assigned to either a CD4 or a CD8 class. Log10-transformed breadth and depth values were compared by one-way ANOVA with Sidak's multiple comparisons tests. This immuneACCESS table, as held by TCRdb, lists in-frame sequences with V and J called but not all clones. Of the missing ones, under half trace to an unresolved V gene in checked studies; the others have no known cause. That table gives V, J and clone size, and the DNA gave D and trimming. The sample records about 120,000 clones, roughly 87% of which are singletons. Together, the top ten hold roughly 8% of the sample.

The V and J genes are TRBV10-1 and TRBJ2-1; the D gene lacks a confident call. The receptor comes from an adult in good health. The sequencing used peripheral blood, collected on day 0 of AZD1222 vaccination. The encoded CDR3 is CASPTSNEQFF. The bases are TGCGCCAGCCCGACAAGTAATGAGCAGTTCTTC.